The clone carrying this T cell receptor beta chain was detected ten times or more. The antigen is unknown. TCR beta CDR3 regions were amplified from RNA. The study used the HTBI primer set for a first-round RT-PCR of the TCR CDR3. TCRdb called the multiplex PCR reads again in MiXCR, with one record for every CDR3 protein. Of 700,000 or so distinct CDR3 sequences in the sample, 16% were seen once. This sample stems from a study of T cells in Graves' hyperthyroidism and ophthalmopathy. On the study more broadly: At the time of initial diagnosis and before any treatment, peripheral blood was collected. General study findings and limits: Patients with ophthalmopathy were separated from those with stable hyperthyroidism by a 13 V-J model.

Hyperthyroidism patients were newly diagnosed, had disease duration under 2 months, and were aged 18 to 65 years. Pregnant or lactating patients were excluded, as were those with uncontrolled infection or other autoimmune disease. Sequencing was performed on blood. This TCR was sampled from a man aged 18 to 35 with Graves' hyperthyroidism.

CDR3 residues: CSASSGQGPEAFF. In DNA form, the CDR3 reads TGCAGTGCTAGTTCTGGACAGGGTCCTGAAGCTTTCTTT. The V and J genes are TRBV20-1 and TRBJ1-1, with 8 bases identical to TRBD1. Germline-derived CDR1 and CDR2 are DFQATT and SNEGSKA (reference sequence). The V segment lost 3 bases and the J segment 6 bases; nucleotides outside the gene matches: 6. CDR3 length equals 13 residues.